The clone carrying this TCR beta chain was counted a few times. Its antigen is still unknown. This specimen belongs to a study of beta chain features in type 1 diabetes. Study observations and caveats: Any HLA type influence on TCRB rearrangement was left unresolved here.

The CDR3 length is 16 residues. Germline V gene data show CDR1 as MNHEY and CDR2 as SMNVEV (reference sequence). V was pared by 7 bases and J by 0 bases, with 8 bases of the junction left unmatched. Since all of the isolated RNA was reverse transcribed, expressed TCRB transcripts were what got sequenced. The assay was immunoSEQ multiplex PCR, and TCRdb's table has in-frame clones only and misses some. Of roughly 310,000 clones in the sample, roughly 9.6% were seen once. The source is a woman aged 25 to 39 in good health. The specimen was naive CD4+ T cells from blood. The V gene is TRBV27, the J gene TRBJ2-1, with 8 bases aligning to TRBD2. CDR3 in DNA: TGTGCCAGCACCGGACTAGCCTTGAGCTCCTACAATGAGCAGTTCTTC. Its translation: CASTGLALSSYNEQFF.